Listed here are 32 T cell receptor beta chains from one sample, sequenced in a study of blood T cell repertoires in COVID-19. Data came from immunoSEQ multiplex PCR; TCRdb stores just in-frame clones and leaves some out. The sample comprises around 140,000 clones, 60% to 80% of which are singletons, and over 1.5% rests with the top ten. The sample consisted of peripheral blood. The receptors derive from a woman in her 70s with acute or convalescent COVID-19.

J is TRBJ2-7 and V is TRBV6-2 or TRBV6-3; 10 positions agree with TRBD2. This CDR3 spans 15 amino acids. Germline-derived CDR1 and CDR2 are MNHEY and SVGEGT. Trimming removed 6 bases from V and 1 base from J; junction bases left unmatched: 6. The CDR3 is CASSEERGGSYEQYF. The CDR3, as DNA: TGTGCCAGCAGCGAAGAGCGGGGGGGATCCTACGAGCAGTACTTC.

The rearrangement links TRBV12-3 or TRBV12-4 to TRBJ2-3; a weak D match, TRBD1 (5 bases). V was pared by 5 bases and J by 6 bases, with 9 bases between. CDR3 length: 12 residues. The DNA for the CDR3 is TGTGCCAGCAGTACCTCAGGGGATACGCAGTATTTT. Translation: CASSTSGDTQYF.

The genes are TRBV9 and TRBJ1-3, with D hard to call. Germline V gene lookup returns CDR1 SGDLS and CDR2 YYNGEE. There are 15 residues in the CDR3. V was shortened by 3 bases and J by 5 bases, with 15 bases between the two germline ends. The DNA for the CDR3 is TGTGCCAGCAGCGCCGACTTCGGAGGGAGAAACACCATATATTTT. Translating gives CASSADFGGRNTIYF.

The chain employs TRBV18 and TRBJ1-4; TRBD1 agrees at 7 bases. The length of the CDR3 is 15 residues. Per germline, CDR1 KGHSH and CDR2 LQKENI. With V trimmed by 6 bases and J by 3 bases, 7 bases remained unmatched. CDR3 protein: CASSLRGDPNEKLFF. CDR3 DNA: TGTGCCAGCTCCCTCAGGGGGGATCCTAATGAAAAACTGTTTTTT.

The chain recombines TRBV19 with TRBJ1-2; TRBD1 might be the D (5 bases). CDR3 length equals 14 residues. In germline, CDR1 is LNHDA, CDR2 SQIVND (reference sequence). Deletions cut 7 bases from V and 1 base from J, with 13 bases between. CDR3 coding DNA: TGTGCCAGTAAGGATTCAGGGTTTAACTATGGCTACACCTTC. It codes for CASKDSGFNYGYTF.

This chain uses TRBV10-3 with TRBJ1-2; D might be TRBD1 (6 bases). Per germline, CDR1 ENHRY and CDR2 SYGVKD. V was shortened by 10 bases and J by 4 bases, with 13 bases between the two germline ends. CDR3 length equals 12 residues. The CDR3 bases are TGTGCCACGCACGGGACAATCTATGGCTACACCTTC. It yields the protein CATHGTIYGYTF.

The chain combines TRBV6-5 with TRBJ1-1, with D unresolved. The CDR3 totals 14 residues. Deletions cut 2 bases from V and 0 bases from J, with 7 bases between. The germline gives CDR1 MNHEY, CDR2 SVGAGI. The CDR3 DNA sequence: TGTGCCAGCAGTTACGCGGCGATGAACACTGAAGCTTTCTTT. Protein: CASSYAAMNTEAFF.

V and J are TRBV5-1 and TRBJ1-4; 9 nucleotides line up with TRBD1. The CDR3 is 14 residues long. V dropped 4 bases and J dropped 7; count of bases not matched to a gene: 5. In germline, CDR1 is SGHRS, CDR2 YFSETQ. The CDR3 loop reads CASSRTGVGEKLFF. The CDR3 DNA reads TGCGCCAGCAGCCGGACAGGGGTGGGTGAAAAACTGTTTTTT.

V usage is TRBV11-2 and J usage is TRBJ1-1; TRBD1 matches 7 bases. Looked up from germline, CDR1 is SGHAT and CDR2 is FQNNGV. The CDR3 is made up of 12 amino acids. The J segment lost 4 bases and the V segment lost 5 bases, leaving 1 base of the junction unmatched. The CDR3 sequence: CASSPGGTEAFF. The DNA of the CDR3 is TGTGCCAGCAGCCCAGGGGGCACTGAAGCTTTCTTT.

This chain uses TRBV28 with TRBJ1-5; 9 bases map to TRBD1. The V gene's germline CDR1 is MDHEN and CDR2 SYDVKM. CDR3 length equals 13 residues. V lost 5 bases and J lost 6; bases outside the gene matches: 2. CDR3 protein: CASSRQGGQPQHF. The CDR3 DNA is TGTGCCAGCAGTCGACAGGGGGGTCAGCCCCAGCATTTT.

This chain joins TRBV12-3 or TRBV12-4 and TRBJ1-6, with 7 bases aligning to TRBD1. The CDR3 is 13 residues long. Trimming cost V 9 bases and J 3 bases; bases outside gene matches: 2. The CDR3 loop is CASRDSYNSPLHF. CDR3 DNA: TGTGCCAGTCGGGACAGCTATAATTCACCCCTCCACTTT.

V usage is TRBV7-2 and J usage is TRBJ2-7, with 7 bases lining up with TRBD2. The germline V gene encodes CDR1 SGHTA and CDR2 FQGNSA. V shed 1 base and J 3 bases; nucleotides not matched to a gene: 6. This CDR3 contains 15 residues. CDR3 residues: CASSLESGVHYEQYF. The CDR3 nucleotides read TGTGCCAGCAGCTTAGAGAGCGGGGTGCACTACGAGCAGTACTTC.

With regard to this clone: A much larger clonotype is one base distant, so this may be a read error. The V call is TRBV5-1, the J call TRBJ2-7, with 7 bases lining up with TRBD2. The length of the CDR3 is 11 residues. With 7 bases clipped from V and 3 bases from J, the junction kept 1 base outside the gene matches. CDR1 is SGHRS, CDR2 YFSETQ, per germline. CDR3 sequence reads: CASRGGYEQYF. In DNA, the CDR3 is TGCGCCAGCCGCGGGGGCTACGAGCAGTACTTC.

CDR3 loop: CASRGTSDSYEQYF. In DNA, the CDR3 is TGCGCCAGCAGGGGGACTAGCGACTCCTACGAGCAGTACTTC. The rearrangement joins TRBV10-2 to TRBJ2-5, with 10 bases aligning to TRBD2. The DNA end is a closer match to TRBJ2-7, so the J assignment may be wrong. The CDR3 has 14 residues. Per the germline V gene, CDR1 is WSHSY and CDR2 is SAAADI.

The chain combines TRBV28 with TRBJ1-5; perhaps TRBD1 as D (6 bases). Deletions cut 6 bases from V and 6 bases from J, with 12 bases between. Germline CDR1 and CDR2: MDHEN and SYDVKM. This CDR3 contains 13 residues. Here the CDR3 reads CASSKQGFQPQHF. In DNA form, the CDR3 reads TGTGCCAGCAGCAAACAGGGTTTTCAGCCCCAGCATTTT.

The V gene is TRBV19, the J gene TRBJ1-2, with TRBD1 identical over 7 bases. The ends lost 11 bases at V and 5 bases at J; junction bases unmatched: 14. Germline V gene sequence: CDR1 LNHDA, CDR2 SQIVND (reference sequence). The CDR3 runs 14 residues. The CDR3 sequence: CAARKEGAGYGYTF. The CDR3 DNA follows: TGTGCCGCCCGGAAGGAGGGGGCAGGGTATGGCTACACCTTC.

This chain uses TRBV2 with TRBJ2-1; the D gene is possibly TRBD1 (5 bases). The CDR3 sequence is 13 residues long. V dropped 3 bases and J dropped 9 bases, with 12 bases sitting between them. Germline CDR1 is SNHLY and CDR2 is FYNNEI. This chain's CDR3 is CASSETERGEQFF. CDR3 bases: TGTGCCAGCAGTGAGACAGAAAGGGGTGAGCAGTTCTTC.

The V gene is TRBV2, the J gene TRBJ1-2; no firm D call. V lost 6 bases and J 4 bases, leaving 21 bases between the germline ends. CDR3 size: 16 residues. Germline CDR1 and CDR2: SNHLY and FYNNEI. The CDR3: CASRSYRTGGGYGYTF. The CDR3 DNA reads TGTGCCAGCAGATCATATAGAACGGGAGGCGGCTATGGCTACACCTTC.

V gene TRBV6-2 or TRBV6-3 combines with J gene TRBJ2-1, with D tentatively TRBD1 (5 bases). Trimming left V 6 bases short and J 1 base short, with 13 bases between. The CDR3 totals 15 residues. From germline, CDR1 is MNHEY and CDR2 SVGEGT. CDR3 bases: TGTGCCAGCAGCACCATGACAGTTTCCTACAATGAGCAGTTCTTC. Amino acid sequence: CASSTMTVSYNEQFF.

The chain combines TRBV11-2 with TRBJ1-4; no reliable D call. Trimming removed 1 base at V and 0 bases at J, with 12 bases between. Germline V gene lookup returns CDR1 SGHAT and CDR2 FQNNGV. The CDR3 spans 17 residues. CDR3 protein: CASSLVPSVATNEKLFF. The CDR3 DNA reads TGTGCCAGCAGCTTAGTCCCATCAGTTGCAACTAATGAAAAACTGTTTTTT. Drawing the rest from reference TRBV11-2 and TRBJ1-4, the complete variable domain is EAGVAQSPRYKIIEKRQSVAFWCNPISGHATLYWYQQILGQGPKLLIQFQNNGVVDDSQLPKDRFSAERLKGVDSTLKIQPAKLEDSAVYLCASSLVPSVATNEKLFFGSGTQLSVL.

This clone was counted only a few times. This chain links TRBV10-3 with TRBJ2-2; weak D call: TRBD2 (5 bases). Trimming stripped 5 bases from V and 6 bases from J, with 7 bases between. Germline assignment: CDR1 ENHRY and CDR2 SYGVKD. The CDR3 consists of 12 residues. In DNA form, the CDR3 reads TGTGCCATCAGTCCCGGGGCCGGGGAGCTGTTTTTT. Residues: CAISPGAGELFF.

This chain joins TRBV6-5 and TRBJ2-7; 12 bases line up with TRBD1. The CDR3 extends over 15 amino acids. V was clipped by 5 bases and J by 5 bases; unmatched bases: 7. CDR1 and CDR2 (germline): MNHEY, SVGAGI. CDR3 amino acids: CASSPRGQGAHEQYF. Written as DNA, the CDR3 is TGTGCCAGCAGTCCACGGGGACAGGGGGCCCACGAGCAGTACTTC.

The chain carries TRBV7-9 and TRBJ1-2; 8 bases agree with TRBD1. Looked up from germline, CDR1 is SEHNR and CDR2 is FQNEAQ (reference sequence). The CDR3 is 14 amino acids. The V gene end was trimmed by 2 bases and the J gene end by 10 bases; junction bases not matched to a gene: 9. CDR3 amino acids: CASSLSRGHLPYTF. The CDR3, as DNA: TGTGCCAGCAGCTTATCCAGGGGGCATCTGCCCTACACCTTC.

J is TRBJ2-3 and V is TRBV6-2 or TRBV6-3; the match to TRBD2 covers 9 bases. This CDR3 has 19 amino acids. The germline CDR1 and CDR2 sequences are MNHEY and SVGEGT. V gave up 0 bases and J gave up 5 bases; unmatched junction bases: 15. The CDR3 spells CASSYSRRGGAQSQDTQYF. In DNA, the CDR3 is TGTGCCAGCAGTTACTCGAGACGCGGGGGGGCACAATCACAAGATACGCAGTATTTT.

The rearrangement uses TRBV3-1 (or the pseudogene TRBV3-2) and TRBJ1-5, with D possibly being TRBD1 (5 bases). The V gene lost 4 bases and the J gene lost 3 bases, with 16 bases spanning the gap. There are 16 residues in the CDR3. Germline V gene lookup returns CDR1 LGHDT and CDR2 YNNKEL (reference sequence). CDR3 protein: CASSPGIRGFNQPQHF. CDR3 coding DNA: TGTGCCAGCAGCCCTGGGATAAGGGGATTCAATCAGCCCCAGCATTTT.

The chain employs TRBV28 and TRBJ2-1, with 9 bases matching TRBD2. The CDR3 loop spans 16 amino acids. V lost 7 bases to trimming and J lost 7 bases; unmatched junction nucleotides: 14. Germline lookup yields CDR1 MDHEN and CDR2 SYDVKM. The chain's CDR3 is CASTPQGLAGLNEQFF. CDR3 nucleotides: TGTGCCAGCACTCCTCAAGGGCTAGCGGGATTAAATGAGCAGTTCTTC.

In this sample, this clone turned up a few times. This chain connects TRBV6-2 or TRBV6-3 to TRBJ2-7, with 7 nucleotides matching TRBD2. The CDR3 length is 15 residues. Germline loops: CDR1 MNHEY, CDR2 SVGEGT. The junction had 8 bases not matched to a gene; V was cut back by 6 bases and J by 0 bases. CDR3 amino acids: CASSLLAPTSYEQYF. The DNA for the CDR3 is TGTGCCAGCAGCTTACTAGCGCCGACCTCCTACGAGCAGTACTTC.

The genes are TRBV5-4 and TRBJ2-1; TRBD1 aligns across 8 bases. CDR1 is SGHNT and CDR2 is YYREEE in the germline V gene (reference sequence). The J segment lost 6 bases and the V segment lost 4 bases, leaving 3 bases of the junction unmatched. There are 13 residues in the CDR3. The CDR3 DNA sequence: TGTGCCAGCAGCCACGGGACAGGCAATGAGCAGTTCTTC. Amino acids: CASSHGTGNEQFF.

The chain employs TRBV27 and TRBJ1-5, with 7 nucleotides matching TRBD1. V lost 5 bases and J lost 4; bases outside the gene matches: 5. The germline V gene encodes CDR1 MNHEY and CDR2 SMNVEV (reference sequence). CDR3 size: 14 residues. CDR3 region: CASSPQTGNQPQHF. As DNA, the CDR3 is TGTGCCAGCAGTCCCCAGACAGGGAATCAGCCCCAGCATTTT.

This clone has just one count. Here the CDR3 reads CASSRTPSYEQYF. In DNA form, the CDR3 reads TGTGCCAGCAGCCGCACTCCTTCCTACGAGCAGTACTTC. This rearrangement joins TRBV3-1 (or the pseudogene TRBV3-2) to TRBJ2-7; D ambiguous. Trimming pared 4 bases from V and 1 base from J, leaving 8 bases between. This CDR3 contains 13 residues. CDR1 is LGHDT and CDR2 is YNNKEL in the germline V gene (reference sequence).

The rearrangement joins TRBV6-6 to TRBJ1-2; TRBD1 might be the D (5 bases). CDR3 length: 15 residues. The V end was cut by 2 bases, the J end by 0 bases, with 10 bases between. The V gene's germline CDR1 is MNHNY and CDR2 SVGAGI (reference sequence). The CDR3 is CASSYTGQPNYGYTF. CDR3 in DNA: TGTGCCAGCAGTTACACCGGACAACCTAACTATGGCTACACCTTC.

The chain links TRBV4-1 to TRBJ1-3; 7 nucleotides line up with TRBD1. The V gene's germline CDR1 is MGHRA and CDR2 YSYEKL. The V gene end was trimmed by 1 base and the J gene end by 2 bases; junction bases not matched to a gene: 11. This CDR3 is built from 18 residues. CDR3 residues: CASSQARGLGGTGNTIYF. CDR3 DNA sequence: TGCGCCAGCAGCCAAGCTCGCGGTCTAGGGGGCACTGGAAACACCATATATTTT.